These 30 T cell receptor beta chains share one sample of origin, sequenced in a study of T cells after yellow fever vaccination. TCRdb re-called the 5' RACE reads through MiXCR, storing one row per CDR3 protein. The sample shows about 26,000 distinct CDR3 sequences, around 5.5% of them seen only once. Sequencing used PBMCs, either bulk or a sorted T-cell subset (CD4+, CD8+, memory, or dextramer-sorted; not recorded which), obtained 15 days after the yellow fever booster vaccination. The receptors derive from a man aged 25-45 years who received the YFV17D yellow fever vaccine.

This clonotype came up many times. This chain uses TRBV18 with TRBJ2-7; no clear D. Germline CDR1 is KGHSH and CDR2 is LQKENI. The CDR3 runs to 14 residues. V lost 0 bases, J lost 4 bases, and 10 bases lay in between. The CDR3 DNA sequence: TGTGCCAGCTCACCACCTTATCGGGTGTACGAGCAGTACTTC. As protein: CASSPPYRVYEQYF.

The table lists this clonotype with many counts. The V call is TRBV12-3 or TRBV12-4, the J call TRBJ1-1; 7 bases map to TRBD1. After removal of 4 bases from V and 1 base from J, the junction contained 3 bases not matched to a gene. The CDR3 has 14 amino acids. As DNA, the CDR3 is TGTGCCAGCAGTTCCCGACAGGGGAACACTGAAGCTTTCTTT. This encodes CASSSRQGNTEAFF.

This clonotype was counted many times. This chain joins TRBV20-1 and TRBJ2-4; D might be TRBD2 (5 bases). The germline V gene encodes CDR1 DFQATT and CDR2 SNEGSKA (reference sequence). This CDR3 contains 13 residues. V was shortened by 0 bases and J by 7 bases, with 10 bases between the two germline ends. The CDR3 DNA follows: TGCAGTGCTAGAGATTTCACGGGGAACATTCAGTACTTC. Translated, it gives CSARDFTGNIQYF.

This clonotype appeared many times. The chain carries TRBV7-2 and TRBJ1-6, with D maybe TRBD1 (5 bases). The CDR3 sequence is 14 residues long. Trimming cost V 2 bases and J 7 bases, with 9 bases left between them. The V gene's germline CDR1 is SGHTA and CDR2 FQGNSA. CDR3 loop: CASSLRQLNSPLHF. The DNA of the CDR3 is TGTGCCAGCAGCTTACGACAGTTAAATTCACCCCTCCACTTT.

The table lists this clonotype with many counts. V usage is TRBV19 and J usage is TRBJ2-1, with TRBD1 identical over 8 bases. This CDR3 contains 16 residues. Germline trimming cut 1 base from V and 6 bases from J; bases unmatched to any gene: 8. The V gene's germline CDR1 is LNHDA and CDR2 SQIVND (reference sequence). CDR3 bases: TGTGCCAGTAGTATAGGGGACAGGCCGGAGTCCAATGAGCAGTTCTTC. Translating it yields CASSIGDRPESNEQFF.

This clonotype showed up many times. The chain has TRBV10-3 and TRBJ2-2, with 10 bases identical to TRBD1. The CDR3 runs to 16 residues. In germline, CDR1 is ENHRY, CDR2 SYGVKD. Trimming took 7 bases from V and 7 from J; bases not matched to a gene: 12. CDR3 DNA: TGTGCCATCAACCAAGGACAGGGGGTCGGAGGCGGGGAGCTGTTTTTT. This sequence encodes CAINQGQGVGGGELFF.

The genes are TRBV20-1 and TRBJ2-5; TRBD2 matches at 10 bases. Germline V gene data show CDR1 as DFQATT and CDR2 as SNEGSKA (reference sequence). CDR3 size: 15 residues. Trimming took 6 bases from V and 0 from J; bases not matched to a gene: 7. The CDR3 sequence is CSANLLAGHQETQYF. The DNA of the CDR3 is TGCAGTGCGAACCTACTAGCGGGACACCAAGAGACCCAGTACTTC.

This clonotype was counted ten times or more. The rearrangement links TRBV20-1 to TRBJ2-7; no definite D call. Germline CDR1 DFQATT, CDR2 SNEGSKA (reference sequence). There are 15 residues in the CDR3. With 0 bases removed from V and 3 bases from J, the gap between germline ends came to 15 bases. CDR3 sequence reads: CSARDMRRNSYEQYF. In DNA, the CDR3 is TGCAGTGCTAGAGATATGAGGCGCAACAGCTACGAGCAGTACTTC.

This clonotype was seen many times. DNA of the CDR3: TGTGCCAGCAGCTTTGTGGAGTACGAGCAGTACTTC. Its translation is CASSFVEYEQYF. V is TRBV7-8 and J is TRBJ2-7; D call uncertain. Per the germline V gene, CDR1 is SGHVS and CDR2 is FQNEAQ. The V and J ends lost 3 bases and 4 bases respectively, with 7 bases between them. There are 12 residues in the CDR3.

The sample holds many counts of this clonotype. The J gene is TRBJ2-2, the V gene TRBV9; D might be TRBD2 (5 bases). V gave up 5 bases and J gave up 4 bases, with 21 bases separating them. Germline CDR1 and CDR2: SGDLS and YYNGEE. This CDR3 is built from 17 residues. The CDR3 DNA follows: TGTGCCAGCAGTGGAGGCTACCGTTCCGACTCCACCGGGGAGCTGTTTTTT. Amino acids: CASSGGYRSDSTGELFF.

Comment on this clonotype: This may come from a read error, since a much larger clone is one base off. The genes are TRBV12-3 or TRBV12-4 and TRBJ2-3; weak D call: TRBD2 (6 bases). CDR3 length: 14 residues. Here the CDR3 reads CATSFPGRTDAQYF. CDR3 coding DNA: TGTGCCACCTCATTTCCCGGGAGAACAGATGCGCAGTATTTT.

This clonotype was counted many times. The chain links TRBV20-1 to TRBJ2-5; the D gene is possibly TRBD2 (5 bases). The CDR3 consists of 14 residues. Trimming left V 4 bases short and J 1 base short, with 13 bases between. Germline values: CDR1 DFQATT, CDR2 SNEGSKA (reference sequence). The CDR3, as DNA: TGCAGTGCTAACGTGGGAGACCCCCAAGAGACCCAGTACTTC. It translates to CSANVGDPQETQYF.

This clonotype was seen only a few times. V is TRBV20-1 and J is TRBJ2-1, with 7 bases lining up with TRBD2. The germline V gene has CDR1 DFQATT and CDR2 SNEGSKA (reference sequence). V lost 3 bases, J lost 3 bases, and 8 bases stayed unmatched. CDR3 length: 15 amino acids. The CDR3 sequence is CSARKERDRYNEQFF. In DNA form, the CDR3 reads TGCAGTGCTAGGAAAGAGCGGGACCGCTACAATGAGCAGTTCTTC.

This clonotype was counted ten times or more. The chain recombines TRBV7-2 with TRBJ2-1; D gene uncertain. The germline V gene encodes CDR1 SGHTA and CDR2 FQGNSA. The CDR3 consists of 12 residues. V was cut by 5 bases and J by 9 bases, with 11 bases left in between. CDR3 residues: CASSPPLLEQFF. The CDR3 DNA follows: TGTGCCAGCAGCCCCCCTTTGCTTGAGCAGTTCTTC.

This clonotype was seen ten or more times. The genes are TRBV5-1 and TRBJ2-7; 9 bases line up with TRBD1. Germline V lookup: CDR1 SGHRS, CDR2 YFSETQ. This CDR3 has 14 residues. Trimming removed 0 bases from V and 5 bases from J; junction bases left unmatched: 3. The chain's CDR3 is CASSLGQGGNEQYF. The DNA for the CDR3 is TGCGCCAGCAGCTTGGGACAGGGGGGGAACGAGCAGTACTTC.

This clonotype was counted a few times. This chain uses TRBV20-1 with TRBJ2-3, with 7 nucleotides matching TRBD2. Germline V gene data show CDR1 as DFQATT and CDR2 as SNEGSKA (reference sequence). V shed 1 base, J shed 1 base, and the junction held 11 bases outside the gene matches. The length of the CDR3 is 17 residues. CDR3 loop: CSARAIGTSGGTDTQYF. CDR3 nucleotides: TGCAGTGCTAGAGCCATTGGAACGAGCGGGGGCACAGATACGCAGTATTTT.

This clonotype was seen repeatedly, ten times or more. The genes are TRBV7-9 and TRBJ1-2; D remains unclear. Germline V lookup: CDR1 SEHNR, CDR2 FQNEAQ (reference sequence). V lost 1 base and J lost 7, with 13 bases in between. CDR3 length: 14 residues. CDR3 region: CASSLVSGIGGYTF. The CDR3 DNA sequence: TGTGCCAGCAGCTTAGTGTCGGGGATCGGTGGCTACACCTTC.

This clonotype was detected many times. The chain combines TRBV18 with TRBJ2-1, with 8 bases that match TRBD1. The V and J ends lost 3 bases and 9 bases, in that order; junction bases with no gene match: 7. Germline V gene lookup returns CDR1 KGHSH and CDR2 LQKENI. This CDR3 contains 14 residues. CDR3 DNA: TGTGCCAGCTCACCCGGACAGGGAATAAGTGAGCAGTTCTTC. Protein sequence: CASSPGQGISEQFF.

This clonotype was seen ten or more times. The chain's CDR3 is CASSLVVLGELFF. The CDR3 region has the DNA TGTGCCAGCAGCTTAGTGGTTCTCGGGGAGCTGTTTTTT. This chain connects TRBV11-2 to TRBJ2-2; no clear D gene. The CDR3 extends over 13 amino acids. Looked up from germline, CDR1 is SGHAT and CDR2 is FQNNGV. V was cut by 1 base and J by 7 bases, with 7 bases left in between.

This sequence joins TRBV5-1 and TRBJ2-7, with TRBD1 matching 7 bases. Germline V gives CDR1 SGHRS, CDR2 YFSETQ. The V gene end was trimmed by 3 bases and the J gene end by 2 bases; junction bases not matched to a gene: 5. The CDR3 runs to 14 residues. The CDR3 DNA sequence: TGCGCCAGCAGCTCCGGGACAGCCGCCTACGAGCAGTACTTC. Protein product: CASSSGTAAYEQYF. Together with reference TRBV5-1 and TRBJ2-7, the CDR3 gives the full variable domain: KAGVTQTPRYLIKTRGQQVTLSCSPISGHRSVSWYQQTPGQGLQFLFEYFSETQRNKGNFPGRFSGRQFSNSRSEMNVSTLELGDSALYLCASSSGTAAYEQYFGPGTRLTVT.

There are many counts of this clonotype. This chain joins TRBV3-1 and TRBJ2-2; D is unresolved. The CDR3 loop spans 14 amino acids. The germline V gene encodes CDR1 LGHDT and CDR2 YNNKEL (reference sequence). V was pared by 0 bases and J by 5 bases, with 7 bases between. The CDR3 DNA reads as TGTGCCAGCAGCCAAGATACCAGGACCGGGGAGCTGTTTTTT. It translates to CASSQDTRTGELFF.

At least ten counts were recorded for this clonotype. The V gene is TRBV7-2, the J gene TRBJ1-2, with 9 bases identical to TRBD1. With 0 bases clipped from V and 4 bases from J, the junction kept 9 bases outside the gene matches. The CDR3 length is 17 residues. CDR1 SGHTA and CDR2 FQGNSA come from the germline V gene. CDR3 protein: CASSLAGQGLNPYGYTF. The CDR3 DNA reads TGTGCCAGCAGCTTAGCCGGACAGGGGCTCAACCCCTATGGCTACACCTTC.

About this clonotype: A much larger clone is a single base away; this may be a read error. The V and J genes are TRBV15 and TRBJ1-5; D is unresolved. The V and J ends lost 0 bases and 11 bases respectively, with 14 bases between them. This CDR3 contains 14 residues. CDR1 is LNHNV, CDR2 YYDKDF, per germline (reference sequence). As DNA, the CDR3 is TGTGCCACCAGCAGAGATCAGGTTCCGGAGTCCCAGCATTTT. Its protein product is CATSRDQVPESQHF.

This clonotype has ten or more counts. The chain uses TRBV27 and TRBJ1-1, with D possibly matching TRBD1 (6 bases). The V end lost 8 bases, the J end lost 5 bases, and 33 bases lay between the germline ends. Germline V CDR1 and CDR2: MNHEY, SMNVEV (reference sequence). There are 19 residues in the CDR3. This chain's CDR3 is CASRSEGRGGRPGQTEAFF. Here the CDR3 DNA reads TGTGCCAGCCGCTCGGAGGGAAGGGGGGGGCGACCCGGGCAGACTGAAGCTTTCTTT.

This clonotype occurred many times. The chain carries TRBV24-1 and TRBJ2-2, with no clear D. Germline assignment: CDR1 KGHDR and CDR2 SFDVKD. V was cut by 2 bases and J by 1 base, with 10 bases left in between. This CDR3 has 16 amino acids. The CDR3 DNA follows: TGTGCCACCAGTGATTGGGTGCCGGGGAACACCGGGGAGCTGTTTTTT. Translated, it gives CATSDWVPGNTGELFF.

This clonotype was recorded many times. V usage is TRBV18 and J usage is TRBJ2-7; 10 positions match TRBD1. Germline CDR1 and CDR2: KGHSH and LQKENI. V shed 5 bases, J shed 5 bases, and the junction held 15 bases outside the gene matches. The CDR3 has 17 residues. The CDR3 here is CASSSSSLGQGGNEQYF. CDR3 DNA: TGTGCCAGCTCATCCTCTTCCCTTGGACAGGGGGGCAACGAGCAGTACTTC.

This clonotype is labeled as medium-sized. The chain recombines TRBV30 with TRBJ2-7; unclear D gene. There are 12 residues in the CDR3. The germline V and J ends were trimmed by 0 bases and 1 base, with 4 bases remaining between them. CDR1 and CDR2 (germline): GTSNPN, SVGIG (reference sequence). This chain's CDR3 is CAWSVGSYEQYF. The CDR3 DNA is TGTGCCTGGAGTGTCGGATCCTACGAGCAGTACTTC.

This clonotype has ten or more counts. The rearrangement joins TRBV5-1 to TRBJ1-5; D remains ambiguous. Looked up from germline, CDR1 is SGHRS and CDR2 is YFSETQ. The CDR3 length is 16 residues. The V and J ends lost 4 bases and 2 bases respectively, with 16 bases between them. The CDR3 DNA sequence: TGCGCCAGCAGCCGCGATGGGCGGGGTGGCAATCAGCCCCAGCATTTT. It codes for CASSRDGRGGNQPQHF.

This clonotype was recorded at least ten times. The chain recombines TRBV2 with TRBJ2-3; D gene uncertain. This CDR3 is built from 14 residues. From germline, CDR1 is SNHLY and CDR2 FYNNEI. V was shortened by 8 bases and J by 1 base, with 13 bases between the two germline ends. The DNA of the CDR3 is TGTGCCAGCTGGGTGGGTGGAGGCACAGATACGCAGTATTTT. It yields the protein CASWVGGGTDTQYF.

On this clonotype itself: This may come from a read error, since a much larger clone is one base off. This is likely a read error, given that the CDR3 carries no conserved phenylalanine or tryptophan at its end. The V and J genes are TRBV5-1 and TRBJ1-2; D is undetermined. The CDR3 extends over 14 amino acids. From germline, CDR1 is SGHRS and CDR2 YFSETQ. Trimming took off 1 base at V and 7 bases at J, with 14 bases between the two ends. The CDR3 DNA reads TGCGCCAGCAGCTTGAGGTCTTCCAACGGTGGCTACACCTTA. It is translated as CASSLRSSNGGYTL.